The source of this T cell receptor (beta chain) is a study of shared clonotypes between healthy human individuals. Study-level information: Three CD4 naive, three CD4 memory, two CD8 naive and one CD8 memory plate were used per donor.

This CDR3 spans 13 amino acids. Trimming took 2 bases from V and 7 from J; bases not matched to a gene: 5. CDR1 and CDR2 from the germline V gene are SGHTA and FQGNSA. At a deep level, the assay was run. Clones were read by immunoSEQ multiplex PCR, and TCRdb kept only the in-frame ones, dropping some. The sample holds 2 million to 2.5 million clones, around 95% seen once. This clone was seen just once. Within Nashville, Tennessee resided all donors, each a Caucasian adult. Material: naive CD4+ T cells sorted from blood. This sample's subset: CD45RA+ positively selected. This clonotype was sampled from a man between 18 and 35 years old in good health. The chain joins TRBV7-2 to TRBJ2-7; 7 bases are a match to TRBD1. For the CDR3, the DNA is TGTGCCAGCAGCTTACAGGGGGTTGGAGAGCAGTACTTC. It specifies CASSLQGVGEQYF.